Following are 24 T cell receptor beta chains from one sample sequenced in a study of vaccination effects on CD4 cells after COVID-19. Their target antigens are unknown. The method was immunoSEQ multiplex PCR; TCRdb's version includes in-frame clones alone and lacks a portion of them. The sample lists 50,000 to 60,000 clones, approximately 80% occurring once. Cultured cells yielded isolated CD4+ T cells after 10 days. The material was CD4+ T cells from PBMCs cultured without peptide, obtained before COVID-19 vaccination. All receptors derive from a human donor who received a COVID-19 vaccine.

The V gene is TRBV24-1, the J gene TRBJ2-3; maybe TRBD2 (7 bases). Germline lookup yields CDR1 KGHDR and CDR2 SFDVKD. V was trimmed by 2 bases and J by 0 bases, leaving 14 bases between them. The CDR3 contains 17 residues. The CDR3 DNA reads as TGTGCCACCAGTGATTCGGGGGGCCCTCGGAGCACAGATACGCAGTATTTT. Amino acids: CATSDSGGPRSTDTQYF.

The genes are TRBV18 and TRBJ2-1; 12 nucleotides line up with TRBD2. The CDR3 runs to 14 residues. The germline V gene has CDR1 KGHSH and CDR2 LQKENI. J was trimmed by 6 bases and V by 4 bases; bases with no gene match: 1. CDR3 sequence (DNA): TGTGCCAGCTCACTGACTAGCGGGAGCAATGAGCAGTTCTTC. Amino acid sequence: CASSLTSGSNEQFF.

The V gene is TRBV6-5, the J gene TRBJ2-7, with TRBD1 matching over 8 bases. CDR3 length equals 13 residues. Germline values: CDR1 MNHEY, CDR2 SVGAGI. V dropped 7 bases and J dropped 3; count of bases not matched to a gene: 5. The CDR3 loop reads CASTRTGFYEQYV. Here the CDR3 DNA reads TGTGCCAGCACCAGGACAGGGTTCTACGAGCAGTACGTC.

J is TRBJ2-2 and V is TRBV7-2; 10 bases map to TRBD1. Germline V gene sequence: CDR1 SGHTA, CDR2 FQGNSA. J lost 7 bases, V lost 5 bases, and 16 bases had no gene match. The CDR3 length is 18 residues. In nucleotides, the CDR3 is TGTGCCAGCAGCCCGCAGACAGGGGGCTTTATTGTCGGCGGGGAGCTGTTTTTT. This codes for CASSPQTGGFIVGGELFF.

Only one count was recorded for this clone. The rearrangement joins TRBV6-5 to TRBJ1-3; D unclear. V dropped 11 bases and J dropped 0 bases, with 14 bases sitting between them. The CDR3 extends over 14 amino acids. Looked up from germline, CDR1 is MNHEY and CDR2 is SVGAGI. CDR3 nucleotide sequence: TGTGCCGGACGATTGGACCCCTCTGGAAACACCATATATTTT. It translates to CAGRLDPSGNTIYF.

The chain employs TRBV15 and TRBJ1-3; D not resolved. From germline, CDR1 is LNHNV and CDR2 YYDKDF (reference sequence). The CDR3 length is 15 residues. The V and J ends lost 0 bases and 8 bases respectively, with 14 bases between them. The CDR3 DNA reads TGTGCCACCAGCAGAGATCAACAGTTTGTGGACACCATATATTTT. Its protein product is CATSRDQQFVDTIYF.

The CDR3 region is CASSISPRQETQYF. The CDR3 region has the DNA TGTGCCAGCAGCATCTCCCCGCGCCAAGAGACCCAGTACTTC. This rearrangement joins TRBV5-5 to TRBJ2-5; no clear D gene. The CDR3 consists of 14 residues. The germline gives CDR1 SGHKS, CDR2 YYEKEE (reference sequence). Trimming took off 4 bases at V and 1 base at J, with 11 bases between the two ends.

The chain has TRBV3-1 (or the pseudogene TRBV3-2) and TRBJ2-3, with D tentatively TRBD2 (6 bases). Germline V gene sequence: CDR1 LGHDT, CDR2 YNNKEL (reference sequence). The CDR3 consists of 15 residues. Trimming removed 5 bases from V and 0 bases from J, with 12 bases in between. The CDR3: CASSKGLSSTDTQYF. CDR3 in DNA: TGTGCCAGCAGCAAGGGACTGTCTAGCACAGATACGCAGTATTTT.

V is TRBV23-1 and J is TRBJ2-3, with 7 positions matching TRBD1. TRBV23-1 is annotated as an ORF whose role is uncertain. V gave up 7 bases and J gave up 4 bases; unmatched junction bases: 8. The CDR3 consists of 14 residues. The CDR3 here is CASNYRGKADTQYF. CDR3 nucleotide sequence: TGCGCCAGCAATTACAGGGGTAAAGCAGATACGCAGTATTTT.

The chain recombines TRBV18 with TRBJ2-3; perhaps TRBD2 as D (5 bases). Germline CDR1 is KGHSH and CDR2 is LQKENI. The V gene lost 2 bases and the J gene lost 0 bases, with 9 bases spanning the gap. The CDR3 is made up of 15 amino acids. CDR3 nucleotide sequence: TGTGCCAGCTCACCAACCGCTAGCAGCACAGATACGCAGTATTTT. This sequence encodes CASSPTASSTDTQYF.

The genes are TRBV4-1 and TRBJ1-2; D may be TRBD1 (6 bases). The CDR3 runs 14 residues. Germline loops: CDR1 MGHRA, CDR2 YSYEKL. Trimming removed 4 bases at V and 0 bases at J, with 9 bases between. Written as DNA, the CDR3 is TGCGCCAGCAGCCTCGGACAGTCTAACTATGGCTACACCTTC. This sequence encodes CASSLGQSNYGYTF.

The table lists this clone with a count of one. The gene calls are TRBV9 and TRBJ2-5, with unresolved D. The CDR3 totals 13 residues. V was trimmed by 0 bases and J by 5 bases, leaving 8 bases between them. CDR1 is SGDLS, CDR2 YYNGEE, per germline. CDR3 amino acids: CASSVGVGETQYF. As DNA, the CDR3 is TGTGCCAGCAGCGTAGGGGTAGGGGAGACCCAGTACTTC. The full variable domain, completed using reference TRBV9 and TRBJ2-5, is DSGVTQTPKHLITATGQRVTLRCSPRSGDLSVYWYQQSLDQGLQFLIQYYNGEERAKGNILERFSAQQFPDLHSELNLSSLELGDSALYFCASSVGVGETQYFGPGTRLLVL.

This sequence joins TRBV7-3 and TRBJ2-3, with 10 positions matching TRBD2. Germline V gene sequence: CDR1 SGHTA, CDR2 FQGTGA. CDR3 length equals 16 residues. J was trimmed by 6 bases and V by 2 bases; bases with no gene match: 8. CDR3 in amino acids: CASSLRGSGGYDTQYF. The CDR3, as DNA: TGTGCCAGCAGCTTACGTGGTAGCGGGGGGTACGATACGCAGTATTTT.

V usage is TRBV19 and J usage is TRBJ1-1; D remains unclear. Trimming removed 7 bases from V and 5 bases from J, with 17 bases in between. The V gene's germline CDR1 is LNHDA and CDR2 SQIVND (reference sequence). The CDR3 is 14 amino acids. CDR3 coding DNA: TGTGCCAGTATTCCCGGACCCCCAAAGACTGAAGCTTTCTTT. This codes for CASIPGPPKTEAFF.

V and J are TRBV2 and TRBJ1-1, with TRBD1 as a possible D gene (5 bases). Trimming removed 7 bases from V and 5 bases from J, with 14 bases in between. The CDR3 is made up of 13 amino acids. The germline V gene has CDR1 SNHLY and CDR2 FYNNEI. Written as DNA, the CDR3 is TGTGCCAGCATGGAGGGGTCGTGGACTGAAGCTTTCTTT. Translation gives CASMEGSWTEAFF.

Note on this clone: The sample carries other DNA sequences with the same CDR3. The rearrangement joins TRBV18 to TRBJ1-6, with D hard to call. The germline V gene has CDR1 KGHSH and CDR2 LQKENI. The CDR3 is made up of 14 amino acids. Trimming stripped 1 base from V and 7 bases from J, with 8 bases between. The CDR3 is CASSPQGANSPLHF. CDR3 bases: TGTGCCAGCTCACCACAGGGCGCCAATTCACCCCTCCACTTT.

The V gene is TRBV25-1, the J gene TRBJ1-1; D not certain. The germline CDR1 and CDR2 sequences are MGHDK and SYGVNS. With 1 base removed from V and 0 bases from J, the gap between germline ends came to 12 bases. The CDR3 covers 16 residues. The CDR3 bases are TGTGCCAGCAGTGAATCGGGATTTGGCGTGAACACTGAAGCTTTCTTT. Translation: CASSESGFGVNTEAFF.

The chain uses TRBV12-3 or TRBV12-4 and TRBJ1-3; no firm D call. The length of the CDR3 is 11 residues. V lost 5 bases and J lost 5, with 4 bases in between. The CDR3 region is CASSRRNTIYF. Written as DNA, the CDR3 is TGTGCCAGCAGTCGGAGAAACACCATATATTTT.

The chain is built from TRBV19 and TRBJ2-7; the D gene is possibly TRBD1 (6 bases). The CDR3 is 13 amino acids. Per the germline V gene, CDR1 is LNHDA and CDR2 is SQIVND (reference sequence). V lost 4 bases, J lost 3 bases, and 10 bases lay in between. The DNA of the CDR3 is TGTGCCAGTAGTAGGGAACAGGGCTACGAGCAGTACGTC. Translation: CASSREQGYEQYV.

The chain employs TRBV27 and TRBJ1-2; a possible D gene is TRBD1 (5 bases). In germline, CDR1 is MNHEY, CDR2 SMNVEV (reference sequence). This CDR3 is built from 12 residues. V lost 6 bases and J 7 bases, leaving 12 bases between the germline ends. CDR3 in amino acids: CASRGGLGGYTF. CDR3 DNA sequence: TGTGCCAGCAGGGGGGGTCTGGGTGGCTACACCTTC.

This rearrangement joins TRBV5-1 to TRBJ2-5; maybe TRBD1 (6 bases). The V gene's germline CDR1 is SGHRS and CDR2 YFSETQ. With 0 bases removed from V and 1 base from J, the gap between germline ends came to 10 bases. The CDR3 loop spans 15 amino acids. Here the CDR3 reads CASSLVGAFQETQYF. As DNA, the CDR3 is TGCGCCAGCAGCTTGGTGGGGGCCTTCCAAGAGACCCAGTACTTC.

J is TRBJ1-4 and V is TRBV5-5, with 7 bases fitting TRBD1. The CDR3 is 13 residues long. J gave up 4 bases and V 6 bases, and 3 bases lay outside the gene matches. From germline, CDR1 is SGHKS and CDR2 YYEKEE (reference sequence). In nucleotides, the CDR3 is TGTGCCAGCACCGGGACAGTTAATGAAAAACTGTTTTTT. Its translation: CASTGTVNEKLFF.

The genes are TRBV20-1 and TRBJ2-4; no clear D. The germline CDR1 and CDR2 sequences are DFQATT and SNEGSKA (reference sequence). The CDR3 extends over 11 amino acids. Trimming cost V 6 bases and J 6 bases, with 9 bases left between them. This CDR3 is CSARWRNIQYF. CDR3 nucleotide sequence: TGCAGTGCCCGGTGGCGAAACATTCAGTACTTC.

This rearrangement joins TRBV7-2 to TRBJ1-1; D remains ambiguous. There are 12 residues in the CDR3. V lost 0 bases to trimming and J lost 8 bases, with 7 bases between them. Germline V gene sequence: CDR1 SGHTA, CDR2 FQGNSA. The CDR3 nucleotides are TGTGCCAGCAGCTTAGCGCGAGTAGAAGCTTTCTTT. This gives the protein CASSLARVEAFF.